This T cell receptor (beta chain) stems from a study of Ad26.COV2.S vaccination and SARS-CoV-2 variants. In the study overall: Each vaccinee took Ad26.COV2.S intramuscularly, once or twice 56 days apart.

Details on this clone: Its specificity is unknown. An end of the junction differs from the germline gene, which may be a read error.

The CDR3 has 12 residues. Germline V gives CDR1 KGHSH, CDR2 LQKENI. Specified treatment: some 20 received Ad26.COV2.S at low or high dose, single or two shots; about 5 received placebo; per-sample allocation not given. Specimens were obtained on day 63 following the first vaccine or placebo injection. An adult aged 18-55 years in Boston served as the donor. Notes on the study in general: Substantial breadth was reported for post-vaccination spike-specific CD8+ and CD4+ T cells. The placebo group had lower spike-specific TCR breadth than the vaccine recipients did.

Repertoires were generated with immunoSEQ multiplex PCR, while TCRdb's copy carries only in-frame clones and drops some. The sample consists of a few hundred thousand clones, 83% of them appearing once. The input for sequencing was peripheral blood, taken in a trial of Ad26.COV2.S vaccine versus placebo. The V gene is TRBV18, the J gene TRBJ1-2, with TRBD1 identical over 7 bases. This TCR was recovered from a person between 18 and 65 years old who received the Ad26.COV2.S COVID-19 vaccine or a placebo. The CDR3, as DNA: TGTGCCAGCTCACCGGGACAGCAGTGGGGAATCTTC. Its translation is CASSPGQQWGIF.